This T cell receptor (beta chain) was profiled in a study of sequential checkpoint blockade in melanoma. Study-level information: Arm A got nivolumab then ipilimumab; arm B the reverse, 1:1. After both sequences, patients received maintenance nivolumab.

Clones were read by immunoSEQ multiplex PCR, and TCRdb kept only the in-frame ones, dropping some. The sample lists tens of thousands of clones; approximately 91% were seen once. V was pared by 3 bases and J by 7 bases, with 8 bases of the junction left unmatched. CDR3 length equals 14 residues. Germline lookup yields CDR1 SGHNT and CDR2 YENEEA. Treatment reported: randomized to nivolumab then ipilimumab (arm A) or the reverse (arm B). Patients had received no earlier DNA-damaging chemotherapy. PBMC sorting kept live CD3+CD8+ cells without CD19 or CD56. The sequence derives from a human donor with melanoma. The sequencing used CD8+ T cells sorted from blood (inferred from file names), collected from a patient given nivolumab and ipilimumab in sequence. V gene TRBV11-3 combines with J gene TRBJ1-1; 7 bases are shared with TRBD1. This chain's CDR3 is CASSFTDREGEAFF. CDR3 in DNA: TGTGCCAGCAGCTTCACCGACAGGGAAGGTGAAGCTTTCTTT.